This T cell receptor beta chain was documented in a study of CD4 T cells in relation to SARS-CoV-2 and coronaviruses. Trimming removed 1 base from V and 0 bases from J, with 10 bases in between. This CDR3 has 15 amino acids. The V gene's germline CDR1 is LGHNA and CDR2 YSLEER. Turning to this clone: Its antigen is unknown.

Data came from immunoSEQ multiplex PCR; TCRdb stores just in-frame clones and leaves some out. This sample has roughly 30,000 clones, with roughly 82% found just once. The sample comprised memory CD4+ T cells from PBMCs, cultured in vitro. The chain employs TRBV4-3 and TRBJ2-7, with unresolved D. This receptor was taken from an adult with COVID-19. This CDR3 reads CASSQGVSSSYEQYF. As DNA, the CDR3 is TGCGCCAGCAGCCAAGGGGTTTCTAGCTCCTACGAGCAGTACTTC.